These T cell receptor beta chains were read from a single sample in a study of Graves' ophthalmopathy and Graves' hyperthyroidism. MiXCR, applied by TCRdb to the multiplex PCR reads, yields one record per CDR3 protein. The sample yields about 25,000 distinct CDR3 sequences, nearly 50% seen once. The sample consisted of peripheral blood. The receptors derive from an adult woman with stable Graves' hyperthyroidism. Both conserved end residues are part of each CDR3. The order of the fields is V gene, clone size, J gene, D gene, CDR3 DNA, CDR3 protein. The D gene is left open where the match is weak. Clone sizes are given selectively: once, few, many, or a class where the clone is expanded.

TRBV19,.,TRBJ1-3,.,TGTGCCAGTGGTTTAGCGGCTCATTACAGTGGTACTGGAAACACCATATATTTT,CASGLAAHYSGTGNTIYF
TRBV28,many,TRBJ2-7,TRBD2,TGTGCCAGCAGTTTGGGGACTAGCGGGAGGGCCTATTTGTTCGAGCAGTACTTC,CASSLGTSGRAYLFEQYF
TRBV12-3/TRBV12-4,.,TRBJ2-1,.,TGTGCCAGCAGTTTTGGGGTCCATGAGCTGTTCTTC,CASSFGVHELFF
TRBV19,medium-sized,TRBJ1-2,.,TGTGCCAGTACGGGGGGCTATGGCTACACCTTC,CASTGGYGYTF
TRBV19,once,TRBJ2-4,.,TGTGCCAGTAGTCCTAACGGGAACATTCAGTACTTC,CASSPNGNIQYF
TRBV9,many,TRBJ1-1,.,TGTGCCAGCAGCGGGTCAACAAACACTGAAGCTTTCTTT,CASSGSTNTEAFF
TRBV7-8,many,TRBJ2-2,TRBD1,TGTGCCAGCAGCTTAGTAACAGGGGGTTACATAGCGAACACCGGGGAGCTGTTTTTT,CASSLVTGGYIANTGELFF
TRBV29-1,.,TRBJ1-1,TRBD1,TGCAGCACTTACAGGGGTGGGAACACTGAAGCTTTCTTT,CSTYRGGNTEAFF
TRBV11-2,once,TRBJ2-5,TRBD1,TGTGCCAGCAGCTTAGATGGGGACAGGGTGACCCAGTACTTC,CASSLDGDRVTQYF
TRBV5-1,medium-sized,TRBJ2-7,.,TGCGCCAGCAGCCAGGACACAAACTACGAGCAGTACTTC,CASSQDTNYEQYF
TRBV20-1,.,TRBJ2-2,TRBD1,TGCAGTGCACGGGCACCCGGGACAGGGACCGGGGAGCTGTTTTTT,CSARAPGTGTGELFF
TRBV7-8,medium-sized,TRBJ2-7,.,TGTGCCAGCAGCTTAGAGGGACTCGGAGGCTACGAGCAGTACTTC,CASSLEGLGGYEQYF
TRBV20-1,few,TRBJ2-7,.,TGCAGTGCTAACAGAGCCTACGAGCAGTACTTC,CSANRAYEQYF